A single sample gave rise to the 26 T cell receptor beta chains below, sequenced in a study of cytomegalovirus exposure and HLA in healthy donors (dated by TCRdb to 2016 to 2017). Library generation was performed with the immunoSEQ multiplex PCR assay. For the multiplex PCR, a mixture combining 60 forward primers for TCR Vbeta segments and 13 reverse primers for TCR Jbeta segments was used. TCRdb took this table from immuneACCESS and kept in-frame rearrangements with V and J called. Such tables lack part of the clones; where checked against another copy, unresolved V genes explain under half of the gap, and the rest is unexplained. This sample's table lists about 70,000 clones. The leading ten clones occupy roughly 1.7% of the sample. The sequenced material came from PBMCs. These receptors were taken from a woman younger than 45 in good health and CMV-seronegative.

The gene calls are TRBV9 and TRBJ1-2; 7 nucleotides agree with TRBD1. The germline gives CDR1 SGDLS, CDR2 YYNGEE. The CDR3 extends over 14 amino acids. The junction had 5 bases not matched to a gene; V was cut back by 4 bases and J by 2 bases. CDR3 DNA sequence: TGTGCCAGCAGCAGGGGACAGATAAACTATGGCTACACCTTC. As protein: CASSRGQINYGYTF.

This chain connects TRBV11-2 to TRBJ1-1, with 9 bases matching TRBD1. Germline V gene lookup returns CDR1 SGHAT and CDR2 FQNNGV. The length of the CDR3 is 14 residues. J was trimmed by 11 bases and V by 2 bases; bases with no gene match: 9. CDR3 in DNA: TGTGCCAGCAGCTTAAGAGGACAGGGGATGCGGGCTTTCTTT. Amino acids: CASSLRGQGMRAFF.

The chain couples TRBV4-2 to TRBJ2-5; the D gene is possibly TRBD1 (6 bases). Germline assignment: CDR1 LGHNA and CDR2 YNFKEQ. The length of the CDR3 is 16 residues. Trimming stripped 4 bases from V and 3 bases from J, with 18 bases between. CDR3 in amino acids: CASSPKGQTNEETQYF. The CDR3, as DNA: TGTGCCAGCAGCCCGAAAGGACAGACGAATGAAGAGACCCAGTACTTC.

The V call is TRBV19, the J call TRBJ1-1; D not certain. The CDR3 covers 16 residues. Germline CDR1 reads LNHDA; CDR2 reads SQIVND (reference sequence). Trimming stripped 6 bases from V and 1 base from J, with 18 bases between. CDR3 region: CASSRALLRGNTEAFF. The CDR3 DNA sequence: TGTGCCAGTAGCCGCGCCCTACTTCGGGGGAACACTGAAGCTTTCTTT.

V gene TRBV7-6 combines with J gene TRBJ1-5; D gene uncertain. This CDR3 comprises 15 residues. Germline assignment: CDR1 SGHVS and CDR2 FNYEAQ. V was shortened by 2 bases and J by 2 bases, with 10 bases between the two germline ends. The CDR3 here is CASSLFSRGNQPQHF. The DNA for the CDR3 is TGTGCCAGCAGCTTATTCTCAAGAGGCAATCAGCCCCAGCATTTT.

The chain joins TRBV11-2 to TRBJ2-7; D is ambiguous. Trimming took off 1 base at V and 10 bases at J, with 8 bases between the two ends. This CDR3 is built from 11 residues. Germline-derived CDR1 and CDR2 are SGHAT and FQNNGV. This CDR3 reads CASSLVQVQYF. CDR3 nucleotides: TGTGCCAGCAGCTTAGTTCAGGTTCAGTACTTC.

The V call is TRBV30, the J call TRBJ1-1, with a tentative D call TRBD1 (5 bases). There are 13 residues in the CDR3. Germline-derived CDR1 and CDR2 are GTSNPN and SVGIG (reference sequence). The V end was cut by 2 bases, the J end by 1 base, with 8 bases between. This chain's CDR3 is CAWSFTGNTEAFF. The CDR3 region has the DNA TGTGCCTGGAGTTTTACAGGGAACACTGAAGCTTTCTTT. The entire variable domain, with the rest obtained from reference TRBV30 and TRBJ1-1, is as follows: SQTIHQWPATLVQPVGSPLSLECTVEGTSNPNLYWYRQAAGRGLQLLFYSVGIGQISSEVPQNLSASRPQDRQFILSSKKLLLSDSGFYLCAWSFTGNTEAFFGQGTRLTVV.

The chain carries TRBV7-9 and TRBJ1-5; 7 bases align to TRBD1. Germline assignment: CDR1 SEHNR and CDR2 FQNEAQ (reference sequence). The junction had 8 bases not matched to a gene; V was cut back by 4 bases and J by 5 bases. The CDR3 has 15 residues. The CDR3 protein is CASSSSTGPDQPQHF. The DNA for the CDR3 is TGTGCCAGCAGCTCTTCGACAGGGCCGGATCAGCCCCAGCATTTT. Full variable domain (outside the CDR3, taken from reference TRBV7-9 and TRBJ1-5): DTGVSQNPRHKITKRGQNVTFRCDPISEHNRLYWYRQTLGQGPEFLTYFQNEAQLEKSRLLSDRFSAERPKGSFSTLEIQRTEQGDSAMYLCASSSSTGPDQPQHFGDGTRLSIL.

This chain connects TRBV2 to TRBJ2-7, with 10 bases identical to TRBD1. The CDR3 loop spans 14 amino acids. J gave up 3 bases and V 7 bases, and 6 bases lay outside the gene matches. From germline, CDR1 is SNHLY and CDR2 FYNNEI. CDR3 sequence: CASTLDRGNYEQYF. The CDR3 nucleotides are TGTGCCAGCACCCTGGACAGGGGGAACTACGAGCAGTACTTC.

This rearrangement joins TRBV9 to TRBJ1-1, with no clear D. Germline values: CDR1 SGDLS, CDR2 YYNGEE. This CDR3 comprises 13 residues. Deletions cut 5 bases from V and 5 bases from J, with 13 bases between. The CDR3 nucleotides are TGTGCCAGCAGTCCCATAGGGAGGACTGAAGCTTTCTTT. This gives the protein CASSPIGRTEAFF.

The rearrangement links TRBV5-6 to TRBJ2-7, with 12 positions matching TRBD2. From germline, CDR1 is SGHDT and CDR2 YYEEEE. Germline trimming cut 9 bases from V and 2 bases from J; bases unmatched to any gene: 9. The CDR3 is 15 residues long. The CDR3 sequence: CATSRGLAGTYEQYF. The DNA of the CDR3 is TGTGCCACTTCCCGAGGACTAGCGGGGACCTACGAGCAGTACTTC.

The rearrangement uses TRBV7-8 and TRBJ2-1; tentative D call: TRBD1 (6 bases). The CDR3 length is 12 residues. V dropped 5 bases and J dropped 6 bases, with 8 bases sitting between them. Per the germline V gene, CDR1 is SGHVS and CDR2 is FQNEAQ. The CDR3 DNA follows: TGTGCCAGCAGCCCACAGGGCAATGAGCAGTTCTTC. Its protein product is CASSPQGNEQFF.

This chain connects TRBV30 to TRBJ2-2; D unresolved. Trimming shortened V by 5 bases and J by 3 bases, and 13 bases separated the two germline ends. Looked up from germline, CDR1 is GTSNPN and CDR2 is SVGIG (reference sequence). The CDR3 is 14 amino acids. The CDR3: CAWGWALHTGELFF. The DNA for the CDR3 is TGTGCCTGGGGGTGGGCCCTACACACCGGGGAGCTGTTTTTT.

The CDR3 coding sequence is TGCGCCAGCGGGAGGCGGGACAATGAGCAGTTCTTC. This gives the protein CASGRRDNEQFF. The rearrangement links TRBV5-1 to TRBJ2-1; weak D call: TRBD2 (6 bases). The V end lost 7 bases, the J end lost 5 bases, and 10 bases lay between the germline ends. The germline V gene has CDR1 SGHRS and CDR2 YFSETQ. The CDR3 runs 12 residues.

This chain connects TRBV4-3 to TRBJ2-3; 8 nucleotides match TRBD2. J lost 2 bases, V lost 1 base, and 5 bases had no gene match. CDR1 and CDR2 from the germline V gene are LGHNA and YSLEER. This CDR3 is 16 amino acids long. The CDR3 protein is CASSQVSGGLTDTQYF. CDR3 coding DNA: TGCGCCAGCAGCCAAGTGAGCGGGGGTCTCACAGATACGCAGTATTTT.

The chain recombines TRBV18 with TRBJ1-1; D is unclear. The V gene's germline CDR1 is KGHSH and CDR2 LQKENI. Trimming took off 1 base at V and 1 base at J, with 7 bases between the two ends. The CDR3 covers 14 residues. Written as DNA, the CDR3 is TGTGCCAGCTCACCACGACGGGAGAACACTGAAGCTTTCTTT. Protein sequence: CASSPRRENTEAFF.

The V and J genes are TRBV29-1 and TRBJ2-7, with unresolved D. CDR3 length equals 14 residues. CDR1 is SQVTM, CDR2 ANQGSEA, per germline. Trimming pared 7 bases from V and 3 bases from J, leaving 19 bases between. CDR3 DNA sequence: TGCAGCGCCCAGTCCTTACGAAGCGACTACGAGCAGTACTTC. This codes for CSAQSLRSDYEQYF.

J is TRBJ1-5 and V is TRBV10-3, with no clear D. In germline, CDR1 is ENHRY, CDR2 SYGVKD. The CDR3 runs to 14 residues. V was clipped by 10 bases and J by 3 bases, with 16 bases between them. CDR3 nucleotides: TGTGCCAACTCCCCGGAGGGCTCCAATCAGCCCCAGCATTTT. Encoded protein: CANSPEGSNQPQHF.

The chain recombines TRBV6-6 with TRBJ1-1; possible D gene TRBD1, 5 bases. This CDR3 has 13 amino acids. Germline V gives CDR1 MNHNY, CDR2 SVGAGI (reference sequence). Trimming left V 6 bases short and J 11 bases short, with 19 bases between. The CDR3, as DNA: TGTGCCAGCAGCCCTAAGACAGCGAGGTGGGCTTTCTTT. Amino acid sequence: CASSPKTARWAFF.

The genes are TRBV5-1 and TRBJ2-3; weak D call: TRBD1 (5 bases). The V gene lost 5 bases and the J gene lost 4 bases, with 14 bases spanning the gap. The CDR3 runs to 14 residues. Germline CDR1 SGHRS, CDR2 YFSETQ. The chain's CDR3 is CASRSREFSDTQYF. Written as DNA, the CDR3 is TGCGCCAGCAGATCCAGGGAATTTTCAGATACGCAGTATTTT.

The chain couples TRBV6-6 to TRBJ1-6, with a possible D match to TRBD1 (5 bases). V was trimmed by 6 bases and J by 0 bases, leaving 9 bases between them. The germline V gene encodes CDR1 MNHNY and CDR2 SVGAGI (reference sequence). This CDR3 has 15 residues. This chain's CDR3 is CASRLDNSYNSPLHF. As DNA, the CDR3 is TGTGCCAGCAGGCTGGACAACTCCTATAATTCACCCCTCCACTTT.

The V call is TRBV29-1, the J call TRBJ1-1; 9 positions match TRBD1. The CDR3 is 10 amino acids. Per germline, CDR1 SQVTM and CDR2 ANQGSEA. In nucleotides, the CDR3 is TGCAGAGTTCAGGACAGGGGAGCTTTCTTT. This translates into CRVQDRGAFF.

The rearrangement joins TRBV28 to TRBJ1-1; tentatively, D is TRBD1 (6 bases). Germline V gene lookup returns CDR1 MDHEN and CDR2 SYDVKM. The V end lost 4 bases, the J end lost 11 bases, and 17 bases lay between the germline ends. CDR3 length: 13 residues. The CDR3: CASSSAQGYGAFF. CDR3 nucleotides: TGTGCCAGCAGTTCGGCACAGGGTTACGGGGCTTTCTTT.

V usage is TRBV4-3 and J usage is TRBJ2-7, with TRBD1 identical over 9 bases. CDR1 is LGHNA, CDR2 YSLEER, per germline. The CDR3 has 14 residues. The V and J ends lost 4 bases and 2 bases, in that order; junction bases with no gene match: 3. The CDR3 DNA reads TGCGCCAGCAGCCTGGGACAGGGACCCTACGAGCAGTACTTC. This codes for CASSLGQGPYEQYF.

This chain links TRBV4-1 with TRBJ1-2; 7 bases are a match to TRBD1. Germline V gene data show CDR1 as MGHRA and CDR2 as YSYEKL. V lost 6 bases and J lost 7; bases outside the gene matches: 5. The CDR3 covers 12 residues. Written as DNA, the CDR3 is TGCGCCAGCAGTCGGACAGGCTCTGGCTACACCTTC. Its protein is CASSRTGSGYTF.

The chain carries TRBV5-4 and TRBJ2-7; 8 bases fit TRBD2. Trimming cost V 10 bases and J 3 bases; bases outside gene matches: 12. Germline-derived CDR1 and CDR2 are SGHNT and YYREEE (reference sequence). This CDR3 region has 14 residues. The CDR3 DNA sequence: TGTGCCGTCGTCGAGGCGGGGGGCGGCTACGAGCAGTACTTC. Its translation: CAVVEAGGGYEQYF.